Listed below are T cell receptor beta chains from one sample, sequenced in a study of cytomegalovirus exposure and HLA in healthy donors. TCRdb's table, derived via immunoSEQ multiplex PCR, lists solely in-frame clones and lacks some. The sample carries fewer than 250,000 clones, nearly 80% recorded once. Sequencing used PBMCs. The receptors here all came from a young man in good health and CMV-seronegative. The CDR3 runs from the conserved cysteine through the conserved F or W. The D gene is left open where the match is weak. The size of a clone is reported for some rows only, either as once, few or many, or as a class for expanded clones.

CAWSVGSVYEQYF | TGTGCCTGGAGTGTGGGCTCGGTCTACGAGCAGTACTTC | . | TRBJ2-7 | TRBV30 | .
CASSQDPGTSPPHEQYF | TGCGCCAGCAGCCAAGATCCTGGGACTAGTCCCCCTCACGAGCAGTACTTC | TRBD2 | TRBJ2-7 | TRBV4-3 | .
CASSLEGSDKSEAFF | TGTGCCAGCAGCTTAGAAGGTTCGGACAAGAGTGAAGCTTTCTTT | . | TRBJ1-1 | TRBV7-8 | once
CAITKGGRQANEKLFF | TGTGCCATCACAAAGGGAGGGAGACAAGCTAATGAAAAACTGTTTTTT | . | TRBJ1-4 | TRBV7-9 | .
CATSRELDRATHSSGANVLTF | TGTGCCACCAGCAGAGAGTTGGACAGGGCCACGCATAGCTCTGGGGCCAACGTCCTGACTTTC | TRBD1 | TRBJ2-6 | TRBV15 | .
CASSLAPGSNTEAFF | TGTGCCAGCAGCTTAGCGCCAGGGTCGAACACTGAAGCTTTCTTT | . | TRBJ1-1 | TRBV7-8 | few
CASSGSDRGPYGYTF | TGTGCCAGCAGCGGATCGGACAGGGGGCCCTATGGCTACACCTTC | TRBD1 | TRBJ1-2 | TRBV9 | .
CASSSPTDTQYF | TGTGCCAGCAGCTCCCCAACAGATACGCAGTATTTT | . | TRBJ2-3 | TRBV5-4 | once
CASSSLPGQGPYEQYF | TGTGCCAGCAGCTCCTTGCCGGGACAGGGACCCTACGAGCAGTACTTC | TRBD1 | TRBJ2-7 | TRBV7-9 | once
CASSYTSGNYNEQFF | TGTGCCAGCAGCTATACTAGCGGAAACTACAATGAGCAGTTCTTC | TRBD2 | TRBJ2-1 | TRBV7-8 | .
CASSQDVSLMTTYNEQFF | TGTGCCAGCAGCCAAGATGTGTCGCTAATGACTACCTACAATGAGCAGTTCTTC | . | TRBJ2-1 | TRBV14 | .
CASRGQPIVKNIQYF | TGTGCCAGCCGCGGACAGCCGATAGTCAAAAACATTCAGTACTTC | . | TRBJ2-4 | TRBV2 | .
CAWRPTFGGDEQYF | TGTGCCTGGAGGCCTACCTTCGGCGGGGACGAGCAGTACTTC | . | TRBJ2-7 | TRBV30 | .
CASSPRLGSGNEQYF | TGTGCCAGCAGCCCCCGCCTTGGTAGCGGGAACGAGCAGTACTTC | TRBD2 | TRBJ2-7 | TRBV11-3 | .
CASSYVHTRETQYF | TGTGCCAGCAGTTATGTCCATACGCGGGAGACCCAGTACTTC | . | TRBJ2-5 | TRBV6-5 | once
CASSAGQVTTNEKLFF | TGTGCCAGCAGCGCGGGACAGGTGACGACTAATGAAAAACTGTTTTTT | TRBD1 | TRBJ1-4 | TRBV9 | .
CASSSGETSGNTIYF | TGTGCCAGCAGTTCTGGGGAGACCTCTGGAAACACCATATATTTT | . | TRBJ1-3 | TRBV6-5 | few
CASSSPLAGPQETQYF | TGTGCCAGCAGCTCCCCCCTAGCGGGGCCTCAAGAGACCCAGTACTTC | TRBD2 | TRBJ2-5 | TRBV7-6 | .
CASSQVARGTDTQYF | TGCGCCAGCAGCCAAGTTGCCAGGGGCACAGATACGCAGTATTTT | . | TRBJ2-3 | TRBV4-3 | .
CASTEGLAFQNTGELFF | TGCGCCAGCACTGAAGGACTAGCCTTCCAGAACACCGGGGAGCTGTTTTTT | TRBD2 | TRBJ2-2 | TRBV10-1 | .
CASSPGQGRETEAFF | TGTGCCAGCTCACCGGGACAGGGCAGGGAAACTGAAGCTTTCTTT | TRBD1 | TRBJ1-1 | TRBV18 | .
CASSDPQGRIEQYF | TGTGCCAGCAGTGATCCCCAGGGCAGGATCGAGCAGTACTTC | . | TRBJ2-7 | TRBV2 | once
CAWGRLAGGISYEQYF | TGTGCCTGGGGCAGGCTAGCGGGGGGGATCTCCTACGAGCAGTACTTC | TRBD2 | TRBJ2-7 | TRBV30 | .
CASSSQGAYNEQFF | TGTGCCAGCAGCTCCCAAGGGGCCTACAATGAGCAGTTCTTC | . | TRBJ2-1 | TRBV7-3 | few
CASSYSGTGNTEAFF | TGTGCCAGCAGTTACTCCGGGACAGGGAACACTGAAGCTTTCTTT | TRBD1 | TRBJ1-1 | TRBV6-5 | few
CASSPRGGGYNEQFF | TGTGCCAGCAGCCCTAGGGGCGGGGGCTACAATGAGCAGTTCTTC | TRBD2 | TRBJ2-1 | TRBV7-8 | once
CASSLELAGSSYNEQFF | TGTGCCAGCAGCCTCGAACTAGCGGGGAGCTCCTACAATGAGCAGTTCTTC | TRBD2 | TRBJ2-1 | TRBV9 | .
CASSGNEGDTGELFF | TGTGCCAGCAGTGGGAATGAAGGGGACACCGGGGAGCTGTTTTTT | . | TRBJ2-2 | TRBV6-4 | .
CASSQDLTQEGNYGYTF | TGTGCCAGCAGCCAAGATTTAACGCAGGAAGGAAACTATGGCTACACCTTC | . | TRBJ1-2 | TRBV4-2 | .
CASSVGQGTNYGYTF | TGTGCCAGCAGCGTAGGACAGGGGACTAACTATGGCTACACCTTC | TRBD1 | TRBJ1-2 | TRBV9 | .
CSSRMTEQETQYF | TGTTCCAGCAGGATGACAGAACAAGAGACCCAGTACTTC | . | TRBJ2-5 | TRBV7-9 | .
CASSLSGGNTGELFF | TGCGCCAGCAGTCTGAGCGGGGGAAACACCGGGGAGCTGTTTTTT | TRBD2 | TRBJ2-2 | TRBV5-1 | few
CASSLLFESPLHF | TGTGCCAGCAGCTTACTATTTGAATCACCCCTCCACTTT | . | TRBJ1-6 | TRBV7-9 | .
CASSLLAGGPGTTDTQYF | TGTGCCAGCAGCTTATTGGCGGGAGGGCCCGGAACCACAGATACGCAGTATTTT | TRBD2 | TRBJ2-3 | TRBV7-6 | .
CAWSALGSATGYTF | TGTGCCTGGAGTGCTCTAGGTTCCGCGACTGGCTACACCTTC | . | TRBJ1-2 | TRBV30 | .
CASSLEVAGGLETQYF | TGTGCCAGCAGCTTAGAGGTAGCGGGGGGGTTAGAGACCCAGTACTTC | TRBD2 | TRBJ2-5 | TRBV11-3 | .
CASSSPTSGNTIYF | TGTGCCAGCAGTTCTCCGACATCTGGAAACACCATATATTTT | . | TRBJ1-3 | TRBV28 | .
CASSLSSTDTQYF | TGTGCCAGCAGTCTTTCTTCCACAGATACGCAGTATTTT | . | TRBJ2-3 | TRBV27 | .
CASSKSAGLYEQFF | TGTGCCAGCAGTAAATCGGCTGGGCTCTATGAGCAGTTCTTC | . | TRBJ2-1 | TRBV28 | once